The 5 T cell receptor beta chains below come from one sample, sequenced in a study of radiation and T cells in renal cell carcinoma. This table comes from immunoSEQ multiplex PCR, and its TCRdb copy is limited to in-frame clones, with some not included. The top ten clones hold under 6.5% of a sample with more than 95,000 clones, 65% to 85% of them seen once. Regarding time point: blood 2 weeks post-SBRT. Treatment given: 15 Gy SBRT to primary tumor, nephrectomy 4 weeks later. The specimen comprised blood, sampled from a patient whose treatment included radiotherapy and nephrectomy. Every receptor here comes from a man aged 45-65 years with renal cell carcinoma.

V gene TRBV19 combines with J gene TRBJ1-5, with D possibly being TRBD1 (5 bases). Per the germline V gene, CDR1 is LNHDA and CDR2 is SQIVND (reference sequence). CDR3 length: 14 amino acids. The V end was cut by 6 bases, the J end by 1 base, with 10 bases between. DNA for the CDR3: TGTGCCAGTAGAAGGGGTGGGAGCAATCAGCCCCAGCATTTT. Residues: CASRRGGSNQPQHF.

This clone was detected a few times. The CDR3 region is CASSIAFLDRDGTEAFF. DNA of the CDR3: TGTGCCAGTAGTATAGCCTTCCTCGACAGGGATGGCACTGAAGCTTTCTTT. This chain uses TRBV19 with TRBJ1-1, with 7 bases lining up with TRBD1. Trimming removed 1 base from V and 4 bases from J; junction bases left unmatched: 12. Germline V gene lookup returns CDR1 LNHDA and CDR2 SQIVND (reference sequence). The CDR3 extends over 17 amino acids.

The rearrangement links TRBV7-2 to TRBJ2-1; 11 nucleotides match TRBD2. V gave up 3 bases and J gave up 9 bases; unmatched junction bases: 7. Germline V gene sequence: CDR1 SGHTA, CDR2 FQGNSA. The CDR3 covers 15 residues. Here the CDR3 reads CASSLLAGGTGEQFF. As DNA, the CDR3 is TGTGCCAGCAGCTTGCTAGCGGGGGGTACAGGTGAGCAGTTCTTC.

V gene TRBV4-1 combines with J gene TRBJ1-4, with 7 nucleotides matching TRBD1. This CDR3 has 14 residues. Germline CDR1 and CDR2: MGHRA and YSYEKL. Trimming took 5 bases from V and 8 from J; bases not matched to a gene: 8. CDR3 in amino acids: CASSFQGVREKLFF. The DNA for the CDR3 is TGCGCCAGCAGCTTTCAGGGGGTACGGGAAAAACTGTTTTTT.

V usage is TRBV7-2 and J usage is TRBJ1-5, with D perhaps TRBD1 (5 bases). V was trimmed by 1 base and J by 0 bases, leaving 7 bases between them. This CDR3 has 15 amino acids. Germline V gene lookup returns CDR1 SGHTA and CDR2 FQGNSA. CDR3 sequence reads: CASSLVGDSNQPQHF. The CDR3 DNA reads TGTGCCAGCAGCTTAGTAGGGGATAGCAATCAGCCCCAGCATTTT.